A selection of T cell receptor beta chains follows, all from one sample in a study of OX40 agonist ivuxolimab in advanced cancers. Only in-frame clones appear in the TCRdb table, and some are missing; sequencing was by immunoSEQ multiplex PCR. The table records approximately 79,000 clones, about 93% of them present only once. The sample was CD4+ or CD8+ T cells sorted from blood, taken in a trial of the OX40 agonist ivuxolimab. Source of these receptors: an adult with an advanced solid tumor such as melanoma, head and neck, liver or kidney cancer. The CDR3 runs from the conserved cysteine through the conserved F or W. A D gene is named only where the DNA matches it firmly. Not all rows give a size; the values are once, few, many and, for expanded clones, a class.

NA	TRBV10-3	NA	TRBJ2-2	TGTGCCATTATGGACCCCGGGGGCACCGGGGAGCTGTTTTTT	CAIMDPGGTGELFF
NA	TRBV4-2	NA	TRBJ2-7	TGTGCCAGCAGCCAAGGGCGGGGTACCTACGAGCAGTACTTC	CASSQGRGTYEQYF
NA	TRBV5-1	NA	TRBJ2-7	TGCGCCAGCAGACAATCCGGGACGGCTTCCTACGAGCAGTACTTC	CASRQSGTASYEQYF
NA	TRBV6-5	NA	TRBJ1-1	TGTGCCAGCAACTTTATGGGGAACACTGAAGCTTTCTTT	CASNFMGNTEAFF
TRBD2	TRBV27	NA	TRBJ2-1	TGTGCCAGCAGTTCGACCCTAGCGGGAGGGCCCGGTGAGCAGTTCTTC	CASSSTLAGGPGEQFF
NA	TRBV5-6	once	TRBJ1-1	TGTGCCAGCAGCCCTGGCCCTAGCACTGAAGCTTTCTTT	CASSPGPSTEAFF
TRBD1	TRBV7-9	NA	TRBJ1-1	TGTGCCAGCAGCTGGAACACTCCGGGACAGAAGAACACTGAAGCTTTCTTT	CASSWNTPGQKNTEAFF
NA	TRBV6-5	NA	TRBJ1-5	TGTGCCAGCACCCGATGGGGGACAAGGCAGCCCCAGCATTTT	CASTRWGTRQPQHF
NA	TRBV19	NA	TRBJ2-2	TGTGCCAGTAGTGATTCGAACACCGGGGAGCTGTTTTTT	CASSDSNTGELFF
NA	TRBV27	NA	TRBJ1-1	TGTGCCAGCACCCCGGGCAGGGGCAACACTGAAGCTTTCTTT	CASTPGRGNTEAFF
NA	TRBV6-5	NA	TRBJ1-2	TGTGCCAGCAGTTTATGGGCAGGAGCAGATGGCTACACCTTC	CASSLWAGADGYTF
NA	TRBV5-4	NA	TRBJ1-3	TGTGCCAGCAGCTTGGAGGGGGTAGACACCATATATTTT	CASSLEGVDTIYF
NA	TRBV9	NA	TRBJ2-7	TGTGCCAGCAGCGGTCCAGGCAACTACGAGCAGTACTTC	CASSGPGNYEQYF
NA	TRBV6-5	once	TRBJ1-5	TGTGCCAGCAGCTCAGGGTTCAATCAGCCCCAGCATTTT	CASSSGFNQPQHF
NA	TRBV7-9	once	TRBJ2-7	TGTGCCAGCAGCTTAGTCCCAGGGGATCGGGCCTACGAGCAGTACTTC	CASSLVPGDRAYEQYF